Below, 16 T cell receptor beta chains from the same sample are listed, as sequenced in a study of control samples from healthy donors and cancer patients. Here immunoSEQ multiplex PCR was the method, and the copy in TCRdb shows in-frame clones only, minus some. Altogether about 150,000 clones are present, over 85% being singletons, with the ten largest covering more than 5%. Sequencing used blood. The receptor source for this set is a man aged 18 to 35 in good health.

This chain uses TRBV27 with TRBJ2-7, with D perhaps matching TRBD2 (6 bases). Germline-derived CDR1 and CDR2 are MNHEY and SMNVEV (reference sequence). This CDR3 is 14 amino acids long. V lost 2 bases to trimming and J lost 6 bases, with 14 bases between them. The CDR3 spells CASSLRGRQVEQYF. CDR3 DNA: TGTGCCAGCAGTTTAAGAGGGAGGCAGGTCGAGCAGTACTTC.

V gene TRBV28 combines with J gene TRBJ1-5; no clear D gene. V was cut by 6 bases and J by 3 bases, with 9 bases left in between. Germline V CDR1 and CDR2: MDHEN, SYDVKM. The CDR3 has 13 residues. Here the CDR3 reads CASRGPNNQPQHF. CDR3 coding DNA: TGTGCCAGCAGAGGTCCCAACAATCAGCCCCAGCATTTT. The whole variable domain, filled in from reference TRBV28 and TRBJ1-5, reads DVKVTQSSRYLVKRTGEKVFLECVQDMDHENMFWYRQDPGLGLRLIYFSYDVKMKEKGDIPEGYSVSREKKERFSLILESASTNQTSMYLCASRGPNNQPQHFGDGTRLSIL.

This clone was recorded only once. The gene calls are TRBV9 and TRBJ2-3; 9 nucleotides line up with TRBD2. Germline CDR1 reads SGDLS; CDR2 reads YYNGEE. V lost 0 bases to trimming and J lost 7 bases; unmatched junction nucleotides: 9. The CDR3 extends over 16 amino acids. The CDR3 DNA is TGTGCCAGCAGCGTAGGTTTAGCGGGAGTGGGAAATACGCAGTATTTT. Its protein is CASSVGLAGVGNTQYF.

The rearrangement joins TRBV3-1 (or the pseudogene TRBV3-2) to TRBJ1-3; D gene unclear. The CDR3 is made up of 22 amino acids. In germline, CDR1 is LGHDT, CDR2 YNNKEL (reference sequence). The germline V and J ends were trimmed by 4 bases and 0 bases, with 31 bases remaining between them. The CDR3 spells CASSRLRVVPPQGPNSGNTIYF. CDR3 bases: TGTGCCAGCAGCCGCCTCCGGGTGGTCCCACCCCAAGGACCCAACTCTGGAAACACCATATATTTT.

CDR3 bases: TGTGCCAGCAGCAGCGGACAACAGAACACTGAAGCTTTCTTT. It encodes CASSSGQQNTEAFF. The J gene is TRBJ1-1, the V gene TRBV5-5, with D maybe TRBD1 (5 bases). The CDR3 length is 14 residues. Germline V gene data show CDR1 as SGHKS and CDR2 as YYEKEE (reference sequence). With 4 bases removed from V and 1 base from J, the gap between germline ends came to 11 bases. Based on the CDR3 plus reference TRBV5-5 and TRBJ1-1, the full variable domain is DAGVTQSPTHLIKTRGQQVTLRCSPISGHKSVSWYQQVLGQGPQFIFQYYEKEERGRGNFPDRFSARQFPNYSSELNVNALLLGDSALYLCASSSGQQNTEAFFGQGTRLTVV.

The J gene is TRBJ2-7, the V gene TRBV6-5, with 9 bases matching TRBD2. Unmatched junction bases numbered 9, after V lost 10 bases and J lost 5 bases. Germline V CDR1 and CDR2: MNHEY, SVGAGI. This CDR3 is 13 amino acids long. CDR3 protein: CATTGTSHNEQYF. CDR3 sequence (DNA): TGTGCCACGACCGGGACTAGCCACAACGAGCAGTACTTC.

The chain joins TRBV6-4 to TRBJ2-1, with D unclear. From germline, CDR1 is MRHNA and CDR2 SNTAGT. Trimming took 4 bases from V and 8 from J, leaving 12 bases between them. This CDR3 has 13 amino acids. The CDR3 spells CASSAIWTDEQFF. The DNA of the CDR3 is TGTGCCAGCAGTGCTATATGGACGGATGAGCAGTTCTTC.

V and J are TRBV28 and TRBJ1-1; no reliable D call. The CDR3 has 12 amino acids. The V gene's germline CDR1 is MDHEN and CDR2 SYDVKM. V lost 5 bases to trimming and J lost 5 bases, with 9 bases between them. Written as DNA, the CDR3 is TGTGCCAGCAGTCTGGGTAAAACTGAAGCTTTCTTT. This codes for CASSLGKTEAFF. Together with reference TRBV28 and TRBJ1-1, the CDR3 gives the full variable domain: DVKVTQSSRYLVKRTGEKVFLECVQDMDHENMFWYRQDPGLGLRLIYFSYDVKMKEKGDIPEGYSVSREKKERFSLILESASTNQTSMYLCASSLGKTEAFFGQGTRLTVV.

The chain employs TRBV5-4 and TRBJ1-2, with TRBD1 matching 10 bases. Germline V CDR1 and CDR2: SGHNT, YYREEE (reference sequence). V dropped 4 bases and J dropped 6; count of bases not matched to a gene: 9. This CDR3 has 15 amino acids. The CDR3 is CASSARGTGVDGYTF. Written as DNA, the CDR3 is TGTGCCAGCAGCGCCCGCGGGACAGGGGTCGATGGCTACACCTTC.

J is TRBJ2-7 and V is TRBV7-2; D possibly matches TRBD1 or TRBD2 (6 bases each). V lost 3 bases, J lost 5 bases, and 17 bases lay in between. The CDR3 covers 15 residues. From germline, CDR1 is SGHTA and CDR2 FQGNSA. DNA of the CDR3: TGTGCCAGCAGCTTTAGGGGGGAGATGTACCACGAGCAGTACTTC. Its translation: CASSFRGEMYHEQYF. Using reference TRBV7-2 and TRBJ2-7 for the parts outside the CDR3, the full variable domain is GAGVSQSPSNKVTEKGKDVELRCDPISGHTALYWYRQSLGQGLEFLIYFQGNSAPDKSGLPSDRFSAERTGGSVSTLTIQRTQQEDSAVYLCASSFRGEMYHEQYFGPGTRLTVT.

The chain uses TRBV19 and TRBJ1-6, with D unresolved. The CDR3 length is 15 residues. The V end was cut by 3 bases, the J end by 6 bases, with 12 bases between. CDR1 and CDR2 from the germline V gene are LNHDA and SQIVND (reference sequence). The chain's CDR3 is CASSIEGRPNSPLHF. DNA for the CDR3: TGTGCCAGTAGTATTGAGGGCAGGCCTAATTCACCCCTCCACTTT.

This chain links TRBV7-2 with TRBJ1-3; D may be TRBD1 (5 bases). Trimming left V 5 bases short and J 3 bases short, with 14 bases between. Germline V gene data show CDR1 as SGHTA and CDR2 as FQGNSA. The CDR3 runs 15 residues. CDR3 bases: TGTGCCAGCAGCCTCGGTGCCGGGGGTGGAAACACCATATATTTT. Translated: CASSLGAGGGNTIYF.

CDR3 nucleotide sequence: TGCGCCAGCAGCCGCGGGGGCGGTGGATCTGGCTACACCTTC. Translated: CASSRGGGGSGYTF. This chain links TRBV4-1 with TRBJ1-2; possible D gene TRBD1, 6 bases. In germline, CDR1 is MGHRA, CDR2 YSYEKL. Trimming removed 4 bases at V and 7 bases at J, with 16 bases between. This CDR3 region has 14 residues.

This chain uses TRBV5-1 with TRBJ1-2; 7 bases are a match to TRBD1. The V gene end was trimmed by 6 bases and the J gene end by 2 bases; junction bases not matched to a gene: 7. The length of the CDR3 is 14 residues. Germline values: CDR1 SGHRS, CDR2 YFSETQ. DNA of the CDR3: TGCGCCAGCACGACAGGGACTCTCAACTATGGCTACACCTTC. It yields the protein CASTTGTLNYGYTF.

The chain carries TRBV9 and TRBJ1-2; unclear D gene. Trimming removed 0 bases from V and 9 bases from J, with 18 bases in between. Germline V gives CDR1 SGDLS, CDR2 YYNGEE. CDR3 size: 15 residues. Here the CDR3 DNA reads TGTGCCAGCAGCGTAGCCACAAACCGGGAGCTGAGCTACACCTTC. Protein product: CASSVATNRELSYTF.

V and J are TRBV10-3 and TRBJ1-5, with a tentative D call TRBD1 (6 bases). Trimming took off 6 bases at V and 4 bases at J, with 16 bases between the two ends. The CDR3 consists of 15 residues. Germline V gene lookup returns CDR1 ENHRY and CDR2 SYGVKD. The CDR3 sequence is CAISKDSGLNQPQHF. CDR3 in DNA: TGTGCCATCAGCAAGGACAGCGGCCTTAATCAGCCCCAGCATTTT.